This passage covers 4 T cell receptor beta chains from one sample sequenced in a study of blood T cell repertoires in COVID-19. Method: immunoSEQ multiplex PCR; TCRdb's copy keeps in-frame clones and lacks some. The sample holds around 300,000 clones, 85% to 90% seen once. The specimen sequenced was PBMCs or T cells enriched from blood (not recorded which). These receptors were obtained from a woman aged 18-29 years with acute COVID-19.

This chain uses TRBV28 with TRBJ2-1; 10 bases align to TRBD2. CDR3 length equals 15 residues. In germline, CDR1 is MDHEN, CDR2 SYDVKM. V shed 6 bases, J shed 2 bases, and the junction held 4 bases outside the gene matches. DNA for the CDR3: TGTGCCAGCAGCCGGACTAGCGGTGCCTACAATGAGCAGTTCTTC. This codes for CASSRTSGAYNEQFF.

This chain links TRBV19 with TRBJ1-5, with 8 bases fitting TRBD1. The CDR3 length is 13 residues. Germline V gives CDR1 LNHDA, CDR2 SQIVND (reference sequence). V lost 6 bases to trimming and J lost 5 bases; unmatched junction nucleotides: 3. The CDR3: CASRPGQDQPQHF. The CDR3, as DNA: TGTGCCAGTAGGCCGGGACAGGATCAGCCCCAGCATTTT.

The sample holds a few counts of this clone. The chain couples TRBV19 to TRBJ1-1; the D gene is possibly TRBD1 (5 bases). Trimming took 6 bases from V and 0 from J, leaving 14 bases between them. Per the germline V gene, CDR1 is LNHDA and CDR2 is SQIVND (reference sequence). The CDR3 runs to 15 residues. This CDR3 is CASREGASMNTEAFF. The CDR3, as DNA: TGTGCCAGTAGGGAAGGGGCTTCCATGAACACTGAAGCTTTCTTT.

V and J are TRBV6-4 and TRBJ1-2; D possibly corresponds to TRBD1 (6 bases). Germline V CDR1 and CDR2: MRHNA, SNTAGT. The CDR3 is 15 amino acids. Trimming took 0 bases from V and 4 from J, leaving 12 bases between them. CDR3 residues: CASSDSGTPPYGYTF. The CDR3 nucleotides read TGTGCCAGCAGTGACTCCGGGACACCTCCCTATGGCTACACCTTC.